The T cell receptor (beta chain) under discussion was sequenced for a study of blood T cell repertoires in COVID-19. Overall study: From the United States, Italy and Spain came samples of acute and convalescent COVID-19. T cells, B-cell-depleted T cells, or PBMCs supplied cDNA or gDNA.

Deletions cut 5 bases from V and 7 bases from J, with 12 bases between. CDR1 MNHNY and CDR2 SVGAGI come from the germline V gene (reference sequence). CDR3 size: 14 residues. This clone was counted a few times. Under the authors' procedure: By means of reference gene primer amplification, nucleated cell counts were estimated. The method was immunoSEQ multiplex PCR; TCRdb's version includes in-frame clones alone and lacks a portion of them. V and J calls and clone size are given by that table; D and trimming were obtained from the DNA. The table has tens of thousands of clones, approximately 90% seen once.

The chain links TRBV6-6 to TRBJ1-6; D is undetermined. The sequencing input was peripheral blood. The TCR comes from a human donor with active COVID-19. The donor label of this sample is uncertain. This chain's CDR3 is CASSHTNPNSPLHF. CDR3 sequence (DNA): TGTGCCAGCAGTCACACCAACCCAAATTCACCCCTCCACTTT.